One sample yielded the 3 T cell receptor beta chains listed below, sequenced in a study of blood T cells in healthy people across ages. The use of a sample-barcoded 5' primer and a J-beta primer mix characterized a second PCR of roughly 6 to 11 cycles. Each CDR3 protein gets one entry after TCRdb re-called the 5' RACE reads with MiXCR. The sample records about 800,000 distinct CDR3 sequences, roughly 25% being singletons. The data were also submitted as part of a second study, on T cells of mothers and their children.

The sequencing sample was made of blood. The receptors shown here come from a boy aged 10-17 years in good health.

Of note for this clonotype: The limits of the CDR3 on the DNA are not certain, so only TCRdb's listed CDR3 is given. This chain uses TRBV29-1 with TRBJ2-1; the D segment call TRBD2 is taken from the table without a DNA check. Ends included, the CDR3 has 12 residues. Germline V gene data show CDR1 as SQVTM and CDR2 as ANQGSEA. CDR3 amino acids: CSVGGGSQEKFF.

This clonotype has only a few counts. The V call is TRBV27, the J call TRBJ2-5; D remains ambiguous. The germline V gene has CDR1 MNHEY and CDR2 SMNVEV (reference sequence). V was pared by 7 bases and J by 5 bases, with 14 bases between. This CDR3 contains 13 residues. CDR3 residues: CASMGSLWETQYF. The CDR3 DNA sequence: TGTGCCAGCATGGGCAGCCTTTGGGAGACCCAGTACTTC.

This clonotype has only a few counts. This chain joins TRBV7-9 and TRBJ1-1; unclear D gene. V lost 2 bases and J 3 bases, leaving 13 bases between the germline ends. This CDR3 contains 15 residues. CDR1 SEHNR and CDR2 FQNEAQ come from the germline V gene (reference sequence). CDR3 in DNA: TGTGCCAGCAGCTTATATCCGAATCTCGACACTGAAGCTTTCTTT. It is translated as CASSLYPNLDTEAFF.